One sample yielded the 9 T cell receptor beta chains listed below, sequenced in a study of blood T cells in healthy people across ages. Then a second PCR, running roughly 7 to 11 cycles, was carried out with a sample-barcoded 5' primer and a J-beta primer mix. TCRdb processed the 5' RACE reads anew with MiXCR; each CDR3 protein has one entry. The sample shows 1,500,000 or so distinct CDR3 sequences, roughly 59% of them seen only once. The sample consisted of blood. The receptors stem from a man between 18 and 29 years old in good health.

The V call is TRBV20-1, the J call TRBJ2-7; D uncertain. V lost 1 base and J 7 bases, leaving 20 bases between the germline ends. Germline CDR1 and CDR2: DFQATT and SNEGSKA (reference sequence). The CDR3 loop spans 15 amino acids. The CDR3 is CSARAFNYSYNEQYF. CDR3 coding DNA: TGCAGTGCTAGAGCCTTTAACTACTCCTACAATGAGCAGTACTTC.

This chain links TRBV20-1 with TRBJ2-6; possibly TRBD1 or TRBD2 for D (6 bases each). Trimming pared 7 bases from V and 3 bases from J, leaving 19 bases between. From germline, CDR1 is DFQATT and CDR2 SNEGSKA (reference sequence). The CDR3 runs to 16 residues. The CDR3 reads CSVPTGGQRGANVLTF. Written as DNA, the CDR3 is TGCAGTGTCCCGACAGGAGGGCAACGTGGGGCCAACGTCCTGACTTTC.

The chain is built from TRBV20-1 and TRBJ2-3; D gene unclear. This CDR3 is 15 amino acids long. Per the germline V gene, CDR1 is DFQATT and CDR2 is SNEGSKA (reference sequence). V lost 0 bases to trimming and J lost 4 bases, with 14 bases between them. The CDR3, as DNA: TGCAGTGCTAGAGATCCGTCAGTGGTAGCAGATACGCAGTATTTT. It specifies CSARDPSVVADTQYF.

There are a few counts of this clonotype. The gene calls are TRBV4-3 and TRBJ2-5, with unresolved D. Between the trimmed V and J ends, which lost 5 bases and 3 bases, there was a span of 7 bases. CDR1 and CDR2 from the germline V gene are LGHNA and YSLEER. The CDR3 loop spans 12 amino acids. The CDR3 DNA sequence: TGCGCCAGCAGCGTATTGGAAGAGACCCAGTACTTC. This encodes CASSVLEETQYF.

The gene calls are TRBV6-5 and TRBJ1-4, with no clear D. CDR1 and CDR2 from the germline V gene are MNHEY and SVGAGI. V shed 2 bases and J shed 0 bases, with 7 bases lying between them. This CDR3 is built from 15 residues. Written as DNA, the CDR3 is TGTGCCAGCAGTTACGTCCATACAACTAATGAAAAACTGTTTTTT. Translated: CASSYVHTTNEKLFF.

This clonotype turned up a few times. The chain couples TRBV4-3 to TRBJ2-7; D is uncertain. The V end lost 0 bases, the J end lost 4 bases, and 10 bases lay between the germline ends. Germline V gene lookup returns CDR1 LGHNA and CDR2 YSLEER. CDR3 length: 14 amino acids. CDR3 sequence reads: CASSQDSVGYEQYF. The CDR3 DNA reads TGCGCCAGCAGCCAAGATTCGGTCGGGTACGAGCAGTACTTC.

V gene TRBV6-5 combines with J gene TRBJ2-3, with 8 bases that match TRBD1. The V and J ends lost 5 bases and 7 bases, in that order; junction bases with no gene match: 14. The CDR3 is 16 residues long. Germline V gene data show CDR1 as MNHEY and CDR2 as SVGAGI. CDR3 residues: CASSPGTGGIRNTQYF. The CDR3 region has the DNA TGTGCCAGCAGTCCCGGGACAGGTGGAATCCGGAATACGCAGTATTTT.

The V and J genes are TRBV12-5 and TRBJ1-1; no reliable D call. The V and J ends lost 2 bases and 6 bases respectively, with 19 bases between them. The germline gives CDR1 LGHNT, CDR2 FRNRAP. CDR3 length equals 16 residues. DNA of the CDR3: TGTGCTAGTGGTTTGATGGCGGCGCAGCCGGATCCTGAAGCTTTCTTT. The encoded protein is CASGLMAAQPDPEAFF.

This chain connects TRBV4-1 to TRBJ2-1; no definite D call. Deletions cut 2 bases from V and 6 bases from J, with 8 bases between. Germline values: CDR1 MGHRA, CDR2 YSYEKL. The CDR3 consists of 13 residues. The CDR3 region is CASSQIAINEQFF. The CDR3 DNA reads TGCGCCAGCAGCCAAATTGCCATCAATGAGCAGTTCTTC.